Listed below are T cell receptor beta chains from one sample, sequenced in a study of T cell repertoires in cytomegalovirus infection. TCRdb recomputed calls from the reads with MiXCR, one row per CDR3 protein. The sample carries 55,000 to 85,000 distinct CDR3 sequences, over 3.5% recorded once. What was sequenced was PBMCs. The receptors shown here come from a human donor in good health (CMV status not recorded). Some clones in this sample may be carry-over from other donors' samples. Both conserved end residues are part of each CDR3. The D gene is left open where the match is weak. Not every row has a clone size; where given, it reads once, few, many or a size class.

clone_size d_call j_call v_call cdr3_nt cdr3_aa
many NA TRBJ2-3 TRBV5-1 TGCGCCAGCAGCCTGGAGTTTGGAGATACGCAGTATTTT CASSLEFGDTQYF
many NA TRBJ2-7 TRBV7-2 TGTGCCAGCAGCTCCCCATTAAGCTACGAGCAGTACTTC CASSSPLSYEQYF
many TRBD1 TRBJ1-2 TRBV7-2 TGTGCCAGCAGCCCCGGGACAGGGATCTATGGCTACACCTTC CASSPGTGIYGYTF
many TRBD1 TRBJ1-5 TRBV7-2 TGTGCCAGCAGCTCGACAGGGGGCTCGTTAGGGCCCCAGCATTTT CASSSTGGSLGPQHF
many TRBD2 TRBJ2-3 TRBV7-3 TGTGCCAGCAGCTTACTAGCGGGGTCATCTACGCAGTATTTT CASSLLAGSSTQYF
NA NA TRBJ2-1 TRBV7-9 TGTGCCAGCAGCGCCCCCGGCAATGAGCAGTTCTTC CASSAPGNEQFF
many TRBD1 TRBJ1-3 TRBV7-6 TGTGCCAGCAGCGCGGGACAGCGCGGAAACACCATATATTTT CASSAGQRGNTIYF
few TRBD1 TRBJ2-5 TRBV7-6 TGTGCCAGCAGCTCGACAGGGGGCGTTAGGACCCAGTACTTC CASSSTGGVRTQYF
many NA TRBJ1-1 TRBV7-2 TGTGCCAGCAGCTTAGGAATGCGGTGGGCTTTCTTT CASSLGMRWAFF
many NA TRBJ1-4 TRBV7-8 TGTGCCAGCAGCCCCCCACGGCGTTTAGATGAAAAACTGTTTTTT CASSPPRRLDEKLFF
many TRBD1 TRBJ1-5 TRBV12-3/TRBV12-4 TGTGCCAGCATGAGCCGGGACAGGGGCCCTTATAGCAATCAGCCCCAGCATTTT CASMSRDRGPYSNQPQHF
many TRBD2 TRBJ2-3 TRBV7-9 TGTGCCAGCAGCTTCACTAGCGGGAATTCAGATACGCAGTATTTT CASSFTSGNSDTQYF
many NA TRBJ1-2 TRBV7-9 TGTGCCAGCAGCTCGGACAGAGGCCCTAACTATGGCTACACCTTC CASSSDRGPNYGYTF
many NA TRBJ2-1 TRBV6-2/TRBV6-3 TGTGCCAGCACCCGGGATCACGAGCAGTTCTTC CASTRDHEQFF
many NA TRBJ1-5 TRBV7-2 TGTGCCAGCAGTTCGAGGTCTGGGGGCAATCAGCCCCAGCATTTT CASSSRSGGNQPQHF
many NA TRBJ1-1 TRBV12-3/TRBV12-4 TGTGCCAGCAGTCTGACAGGTAACTTGCTTGAAGCTTTCTTT CASSLTGNLLEAFF
many TRBD1 TRBJ2-7 TRBV6-2/TRBV6-3 TGTGCCAGCAGTCGAGGGGACAGCTACGAGCAGTACTTC CASSRGDSYEQYF
few NA TRBJ1-2 TRBV7-9 TGTGCCAGCAGCTTCTTCGATCGGGGTGGCTACACCTTC CASSFFDRGGYTF
many TRBD2 TRBJ2-1 TRBV28 TGTGCCAGCAGTTTATATAAAACGGGGGGGCCGGATGAGCAGTTCTTC CASSLYKTGGPDEQFF
many TRBD1 TRBJ2-1 TRBV28 TGTGCCAGCAGTTTCAGGGGGAGCGATAATGAGCAGTTCTTC CASSFRGSDNEQFF